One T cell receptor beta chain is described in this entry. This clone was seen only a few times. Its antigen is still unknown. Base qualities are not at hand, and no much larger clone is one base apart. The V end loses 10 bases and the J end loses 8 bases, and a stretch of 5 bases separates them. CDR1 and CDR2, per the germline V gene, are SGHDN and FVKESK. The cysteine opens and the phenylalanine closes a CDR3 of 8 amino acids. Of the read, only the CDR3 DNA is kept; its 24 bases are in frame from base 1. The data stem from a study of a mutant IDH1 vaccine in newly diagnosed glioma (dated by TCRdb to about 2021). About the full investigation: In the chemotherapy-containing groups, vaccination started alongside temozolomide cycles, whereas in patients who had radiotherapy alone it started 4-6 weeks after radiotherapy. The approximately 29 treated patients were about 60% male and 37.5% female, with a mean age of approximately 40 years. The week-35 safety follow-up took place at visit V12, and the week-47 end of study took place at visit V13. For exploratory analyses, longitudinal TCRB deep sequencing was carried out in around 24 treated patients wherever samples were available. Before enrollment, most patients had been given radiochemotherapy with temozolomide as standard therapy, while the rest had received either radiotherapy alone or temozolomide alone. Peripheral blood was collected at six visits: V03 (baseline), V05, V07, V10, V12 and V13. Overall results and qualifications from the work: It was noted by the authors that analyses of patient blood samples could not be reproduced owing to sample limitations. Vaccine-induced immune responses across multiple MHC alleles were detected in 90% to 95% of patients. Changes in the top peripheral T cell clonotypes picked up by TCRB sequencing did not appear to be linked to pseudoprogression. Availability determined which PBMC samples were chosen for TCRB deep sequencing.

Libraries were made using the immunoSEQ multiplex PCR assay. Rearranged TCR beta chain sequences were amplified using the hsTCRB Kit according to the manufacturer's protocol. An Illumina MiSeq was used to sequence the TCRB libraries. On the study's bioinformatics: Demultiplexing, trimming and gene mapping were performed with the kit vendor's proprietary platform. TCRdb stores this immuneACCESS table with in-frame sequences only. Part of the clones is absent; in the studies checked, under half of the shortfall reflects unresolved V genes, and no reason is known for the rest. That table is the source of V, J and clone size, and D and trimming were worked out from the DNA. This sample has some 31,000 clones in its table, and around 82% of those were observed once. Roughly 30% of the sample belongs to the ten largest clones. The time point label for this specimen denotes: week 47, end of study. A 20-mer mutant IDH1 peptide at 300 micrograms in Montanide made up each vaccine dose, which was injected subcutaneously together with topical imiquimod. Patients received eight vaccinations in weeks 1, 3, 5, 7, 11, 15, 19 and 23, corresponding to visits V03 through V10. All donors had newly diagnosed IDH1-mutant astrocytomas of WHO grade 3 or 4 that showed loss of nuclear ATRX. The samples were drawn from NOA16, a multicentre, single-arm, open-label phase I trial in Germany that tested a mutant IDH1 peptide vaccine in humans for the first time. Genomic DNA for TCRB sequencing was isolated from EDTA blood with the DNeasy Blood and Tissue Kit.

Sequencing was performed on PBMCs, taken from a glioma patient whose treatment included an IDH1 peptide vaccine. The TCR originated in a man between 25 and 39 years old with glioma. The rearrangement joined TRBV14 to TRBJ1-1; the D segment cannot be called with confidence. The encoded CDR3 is CATWEAFF. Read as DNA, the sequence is TGTGCCACATGGGAAGCTTTCTTT.